A selection of T cell receptor beta chains follows, all from one sample in a study of shared clonotypes between healthy human individuals. Here immunoSEQ multiplex PCR was the method, and the copy in TCRdb shows in-frame clones only, minus some. There are over 400,000 clones in the sample; over 70% occur only once, and over 9.5% lies in the top ten. The material sequenced was PBMCs. These receptors all stem from a woman aged 40 to 55 in good health. Some clones in this sample may be carry-over from other donors' samples. Each CDR3 is given with its conserved first and last residue. Each record gives: clone size, D gene, V gene, J gene, CDR3 protein, CDR3 DNA. D genes are given only for firm matches. The size field is filled for only some rows; it gives once, few, many or a size class.

.	.	TRBV7-9	TRBJ2-1	CASSARDFNYEQFF	TGTGCCAGCAGCGCCAGGGACTTCAATTATGAGCAGTTCTTC
once	.	TRBV7-2	TRBJ2-2	CASSPLANTGELFF	TGTGCCAGCAGCCCACTAGCTAACACCGGGGAGCTGTTTTTT
.	.	TRBV9	TRBJ2-1	CASSVGGVQRDNEQFF	TGTGCCAGCAGCGTAGGGGGGGTCCAGCGGGACAATGAGCAGTTCTTC
few	TRBD2	TRBV28	TRBJ2-2	CASSLSGRNTGELFF	TGTGCCAGCAGTTTAAGCGGGAGAAACACCGGGGAGCTGTTTTTT
.	TRBD1	TRBV29-1	TRBJ2-1	CSGDRGNEQFF	TGCAGTGGGGACAGGGGGAATGAGCAGTTCTTC
.	TRBD2	TRBV6-6	TRBJ2-2	CASSQSGRAVTGELFF	TGTGCCAGCAGCCAGAGCGGGAGGGCCGTCACCGGGGAGCTGTTTTTT
few	TRBD2	TRBV7-3	TRBJ2-3	CASRLQAGGTDTQYF	TGTGCCAGCAGACTCCAAGCGGGGGGCACAGATACGCAGTATTTT
once	.	TRBV11-2	TRBJ2-7	CASSPGTLGEQYF	TGTGCCAGCAGCCCAGGGACTTTGGGCGAGCAGTACTTC
.	TRBD2	TRBV10-3	TRBJ2-5	CAIRTGTSGTMQYF	TGTGCCATCAGAACCGGGACTAGCGGGACTATGCAGTACTTC
.	.	TRBV2	TRBJ1-2	CASSEFLGASYTF	TGTGCCAGCAGTGAGTTTTTGGGAGCCAGCTACACCTTC
.	.	TRBV5-4	TRBJ2-2	CASSLDLFLTTGELFF	TGTGCCAGCAGCTTGGATCTATTTTTAACCACCGGGGAGCTGTTTTTT
.	TRBD1	TRBV5-1	TRBJ2-3	CASRSGQSTDTQYF	TGCGCCAGCAGGTCGGGACAGAGCACAGATACGCAGTATTTT
.	TRBD2	TRBV18	TRBJ2-1	CASSPTTGGYNEQFF	TGTGCCAGCTCACCAACGACGGGAGGTTACAATGAGCAGTTCTTC
.	.	TRBV6-1	TRBJ2-3	CASNPGFSTDTQYF	TGTGCCAGCAATCCGGGATTCAGCACAGATACGCAGTATTTT
.	TRBD2	TRBV9	TRBJ2-1	CASSVGQREGRNEQFF	TGTGCCAGCAGCGTAGGCCAGCGGGAGGGCCGGAATGAGCAGTTCTTC
.	TRBD1	TRBV30	TRBJ1-5	CAWSVRGDRDIQPQHF	TGTGCCTGGAGTGTACGAGGCGACAGGGACATTCAGCCCCAGCATTTT
.	.	TRBV7-9	TRBJ1-5	CASSRDSRGPQHF	TGTGCCAGCAGTCGGGACTCCCGGGGGCCCCAGCATTTT
.	.	TRBV25-1	TRBJ1-1	CASSGYYALGSTEAFF	TGTGCCAGCAGTGGTTACTACGCATTGGGGAGCACTGAAGCTTTCTTT
.	.	TRBV7-9	TRBJ1-5	CASSREGPQHF	TGTGCCAGCAGCCGTGAAGGGCCCCAGCATTTT
.	TRBD2	TRBV30	TRBJ2-5	CAWRTSGRGVETQYF	TGTGCCTGGAGAACTAGCGGGCGGGGAGTGGAGACCCAGTACTTC
.	.	TRBV7-9	TRBJ1-3	CASSLEWANTIYF	TGTGCCAGCAGTCTAGAGTGGGCAAACACCATATATTTT
.	TRBD2	TRBV27	TRBJ2-1	CASSFILSGSNEQFF	TGTGCCAGCAGTTTTATACTGAGCGGGAGCAATGAGCAGTTCTTC
many	TRBD1	TRBV7-8	TRBJ1-2	CASSLQGIYGYTF	TGTGCCAGCAGCCTACAGGGGATCTATGGCTACACCTTC
.	.	TRBV7-8	TRBJ2-7	CASSLGYSISEQYF	TGTGCCAGCAGCTTAGGTTATAGCATCAGCGAGCAGTACTTC
many	TRBD2	TRBV29-1	TRBJ2-3	CSVGGRKTDTQYF	TGCAGCGTGGGCGGGAGGAAGACAGATACGCAGTATTTT
once	TRBD1	TRBV6-1	TRBJ1-2	CASRDAGTGDGYTF	TGTGCCAGCAGGGACGCCGGGACAGGGGATGGCTACACCTTC
.	TRBD2	TRBV7-2	TRBJ2-3	CASSPTAGLAGFPDTQYF	TGTGCCAGCAGCCCGACGGCGGGGCTAGCGGGGTTCCCAGATACGCAGTATTTT
.	.	TRBV4-2	TRBJ1-2	CASSQEGPGRSRNGYTF	TGTGCCAGCAGCCAAGAAGGCCCGGGACGGTCCAGGAATGGCTACACCTTC
.	.	TRBV5-1	TRBJ2-1	CASRLSSQSSYNEQFF	TGCGCCAGCCGACTATCTAGCCAGAGCTCCTACAATGAGCAGTTCTTC
.	TRBD2	TRBV4-3	TRBJ2-3	CASSQRPGLAGGDTQYF	TGCGCCAGCAGCCAACGACCGGGACTAGCGGGGGGAGATACGCAGTATTTT
.	TRBD2	TRBV18	TRBJ2-1	CASSPLIAGSNEQFF	TGTGCCAGCTCACCGTTGATAGCGGGGAGCAATGAGCAGTTCTTC
many	.	TRBV11-1	TRBJ2-5	CASSPGRGKGTQYF	TGTGCCAGCAGCCCCGGAAGGGGGAAAGGGACCCAGTACTTC
once	.	TRBV7-2	TRBJ2-2	CASSLVGVGELFF	TGTGCCAGCAGCTTAGTAGGTGTCGGGGAGCTGTTTTTT
.	.	TRBV2	TRBJ1-1	CASSGRLSAFF	TGTGCCAGCAGTGGACGGCTATCGGCTTTCTTT
.	.	TRBV5-5	TRBJ2-1	CASSLAGRGYNEQFF	TGTGCCAGCAGCTTGGCCGGGCGTGGCTACAATGAGCAGTTCTTC
.	TRBD1	TRBV6-6	TRBJ1-1	CASSYDRDTEAFF	TGTGCCAGCAGTTACGACAGGGACACTGAAGCTTTCTTT
.	.	TRBV21-1	TRBJ2-5	CASSILAEETQYF	TGTGCCAGCAGCATACTAGCGGAAGAGACCCAGTACTTC
.	.	TRBV7-2	TRBJ2-2	CASSSPWGLQNTGELFF	TGTGCCAGCAGCTCCCCCTGGGGCCTGCAAAACACCGGGGAGCTGTTTTTT
.	.	TRBV30	TRBJ1-2	CAWSVRRQSLRYTF	TGTGCCTGGAGTGTACGTAGGCAGAGCCTACGCTACACCTTC
.	.	TRBV28	TRBJ1-5	CASSPGRSNQPQHF	TGTGCCAGCAGTCCGGGACGGAGCAATCAGCCCCAGCATTTT
.	.	TRBV6-4	TRBJ2-1	CASSEADRVGVEQFF	TGTGCCAGCAGTGAGGCGGACCGGGTGGGTGTTGAGCAGTTCTTC
.	TRBD2	TRBV30	TRBJ2-3	CAWSYGGFSTDTQYF	TGTGCCTGGAGTTACGGGGGGTTTAGCACAGATACGCAGTATTTT
.	TRBD2	TRBV28	TRBJ2-5	CASSLSLAGETQYF	TGTGCCAGCAGTTTATCACTAGCGGGAGAGACCCAGTACTTC
once	.	TRBV9	TRBJ1-1	CASGDGVNTEAFF	TGTGCCAGCGGAGATGGAGTGAACACTGAAGCTTTCTTT
medium-sized	TRBD2	TRBV7-9	TRBJ2-7	CASSLAGGPTRYEQYF	TGTGCCAGCAGCTTAGCGGGAGGGCCCACTAGATACGAGCAGTACTTC